This TCR beta chain was captured by sequencing in a study of regulatory T cells in long-lasting Graves disease (dated by TCRdb to the early 2020s). Regarding the complete study: Newly diagnosed Graves' disease patients had taken antithyroid drugs for less than 3 months. Persistent Graves' disease patients were compared with newly diagnosed Graves' disease patients by peripheral blood TCR sequencing and RNA sequencing. The study was registered as a clinical trial and conducted in China. A total of about 35 samples underwent TCR sequencing, from about 13 patients with persistent Graves' disease and 20 or so patients with newly diagnosed Graves' disease.

The CDR3 contains 17 residues, cysteine and phenylalanine counted. Only the CDR3 part of the read is kept: 51 bases, read in frame from the first base. In the germline V gene, CDR1 corresponds to SGHNT and CDR2 to YENEEA. V was cut back by 0 bases and J by 0 bases, leaving a gap of 12 bases between them. Per the publication, the time point label means: newly diagnosed GD, antithyroid drugs for less than 3 months. For both TCR sequencing and RNA sequencing, RNA was extracted from PBMCs in TRIzol. The diagnosis of Graves' disease followed American Thyroid Association guidelines. Recruitment of patients was carried out at an endocrinology department in Xi'an, China. Each patient gave approximately 10 milliliters of peripheral blood, collected in an EDTA anticoagulant tube. PBMCs were isolated by Ficoll Paque Plus density gradient separation without further T cell sorting. An Agilent 2100 Bioanalyzer and agarose gel were used to assess RNA quality, and a NanoDrop 2000 was used to measure RNA concentration.

Only a few counts were recorded for this clonotype. The clone's antigen remains unknown. Base qualities are not at hand, and no much larger clone is one base apart. The investigation overall reported the following: Compared with newly diagnosed patients, patients with persistent Graves' disease had lower TCR Shannon entropy and fewer highly expanded clones, which suggests clonal expansion. The authors noted that the small sample size was a limitation that may lower accuracy. Because the primary lesion, thyroid tissue, could not be accessed, the study looked at peripheral blood alone. A larger number of public clonotypes was shared among persistent patients (approximately 3,000) than among newly diagnosed patients (roughly 970). Persistent disease showed preferential use of TRBV28, TRBJ1-2 and TRBJ2-5, whereas newly diagnosed disease favored TRBV20-1 and TRBJ2-1. Sequencing and analysis were limited to the TCR beta chain.

Receptor amplification or capture employed multiplex PCR. Sequencing was performed on an Illumina HiSeq 4000. CDR3 regions were amplified by Arm-PCR with iRepertoire HTBI primers to construct TCR beta libraries. Before sequencing, the PCR products underwent gel purification. As for the original processing: Across samples, roughly 60 TRBV and 13 to 15 TRBJ segments were identified and used for gene usage analysis of CDR3 amino acid clonotypes. COPE and FqMerger were used to merge filtered high-quality paired reads into contigs. BLAST was used to align contigs to IMGT TRBV, TRBD and TRBJ reference genes, with CDR3 defined following IMGT. Any clonotype with a frequency above 0.1% was counted as a highly expanded clone. Shannon entropy was used to measure repertoire diversity, and the Gini coefficient was used to measure V-J evenness. Clonotypes shared by more than one individual were considered public. TCRdb reanalyzed the raw reads on its own, using fastp at Q25 for trimming and MiXCR for clone calling, and kept in-frame beta chains. When rows share a CDR3 protein, they turn into one entry using the most common DNA and genes. The V and J calls were not made by the authors but by TCRdb's processing. The sample records some 220,000 distinct CDR3 sequences, roughly a fifth of which are singletons. The top ten hold about 10% of the sample.

These same data were also listed under a study on T cells in Graves' hyperthyroidism and ophthalmopathy. Per that second paper: Stable Graves' hyperthyroidism was defined as no progression to ophthalmopathy during 18 months of follow-up. Hyperthyroidism patients were aged 18 to 65 years and newly diagnosed, with disease duration of less than 2 months. Patients with uncontrolled infections, other autoimmune diseases, pregnancy or lactation were excluded. Diagnoses relied on clinical symptoms, serum thyroxine and TRAb, thyroid ultrasound and orbital computed tomography. The TCR CDR3 was subjected to a first round of RT-PCR using the HTBI primer set and the Qiagen OneStep RT-PCR kit. Most expanded thyroid clonotypes (frequency above 0.001) were also detected in blood, a finding suggesting that blood repertoires may reflect thyroid immune responses. Ophthalmopathy was separated from stable hyperthyroidism by a 13 V-J signature model, with approximately 85% sensitivity and approximately 81% specificity obtained in cross-validation and 80%/75% obtained in testing. In validation, progression to ophthalmopathy was predicted by the model with 70.59% sensitivity and 72.22% specificity, a median of about 6 months before onset. TCR V-J signatures able to tell the groups apart were searched for in a discovery cohort of about a hundred patients, of whom roughly 42 had Graves' ophthalmopathy and 57 had stable Graves' hyperthyroidism. Prospective prediction of ophthalmopathy was tested in an independent validation cohort consisting of 18 to 20 hyperthyroidism patients and about 17 patients who later progressed to ophthalmopathy. The approximately 100 discovery patients were divided at random into training and test sets in a 7:3 ratio. In about six Graves' hyperthyroidism patients, the study also compared T-cell repertoires from thyroid tissue with T-cell repertoires from blood. After blood sampling, hyperthyroidism patients were treated with methimazole at a starting dose of 30 mg daily, and ophthalmopathy patients were treated with high-dose intravenous methylprednisolone. A second multiplex PCR round built the libraries, followed by size selection and purification. Sequencing of the libraries was done on an Illumina HiSeq2000 using paired-end 100 bp reads. SOAPnuke was used to process the raw data, removing reads that contained adapters or uncalled bases, had a mean Phred below 15, or lacked an exact match to the constant primer or identifier. High-quality paired reads were merged using COPE v1.2.5, and each unique nucleotide sequence was defined as a clonotype. MiTCR v1.1 was used to align clonotypes to the IMGT TRBV, TRBD and TRBJ reference segments. The analysis was restricted to V-J combinations with a frequency above 0.0001, which together covered 99.2% of the repertoires. A TCS score was defined as the ratio between F50 (clonal expansion) and ExV (chaos), using BLOSUM62-based TCRdist between CDR3 peptides within each V-J. Welch's t-statistics and random forest reduced 514 V-J features to about 13, which were used in a naive Bayes classifier (R e1071). No statistical method was used to set the sample size in advance, and investigators knew the group allocation. The paper reports TCR Vbeta CDR3 sequencing of some 140 peripheral blood samples: around 45 ophthalmopathy, 70 to 85 hyperthyroidism and roughly 17 progressor patients.

Rearrangement joined TRBV11-3 to TRBJ1-3; too little of a D gene remains to name it. This sequence was found in a woman aged 25 to 39 with Graves disease. Donor details come from another sample of the same person, matched by shared clones. This specimen was peripheral blood mononuclear cells (PBMCs), taken at new diagnosis, from a patient treated with antithyroid drugs. CDR3 sequence: CASSLDIPSYSGNTIYF. The DNA sequence follows: TGTGCCAGCAGCTTAGATATTCCCTCCTACTCTGGAAACACCATATATTTT.